Given below is one TCR gamma chain in context. Its antigen is currently unknown. TCRdb has a much larger clone's protein, which differs at residue 6 from the translation of this DNA, likely because of a read error; what is shown is the protein translated from the DNA. Bulk repertoires came from Vgamma9/Vdelta2+ or Vdelta2-negative gammadelta T cells flow-sorted from PBMC. This record belongs to a study of γδ T cells in repeated Plasmodium falciparum infection. Study-wide background: The natural-infection arm compared Malian children under seasonal malaria with matched Australian children.

The junction had 14 bases not matched to a gene; V was cut back by 6 bases and J by 10 bases. Per germline, CDR1 GITISATS and CDR2 ISYDGTV (reference sequence). The CDR3 has 14 amino acids. TCRdb re-called the multiplex PCR reads with CATT. The sample lists tens of thousands of gamma-chain clones, around 3% seen once, with around a third in the top ten. Broader study findings: Repeated controlled infections reportedly drove waves of new clonotype selection in Vdelta2-negative, mostly Vdelta1+, gammadelta repertoires.

Material for sequencing was gamma-delta T cells from blood. This sequence was found in a pool of human donors (malaria-infected and uninfected, not separated). The chain links TRGV9 to TRGJP1. CDR3 in DNA: TGTGCCTTGTGGCCCGTTACCCCCATTTGGTTCAAGATATTT. It yields the protein CALWPVTPIWFKIF.